This T cell receptor beta chain was found in a study of beta chain features in type 1 diabetes. Study-wide findings and caveats: In every one of the four CD4+ subsets, TCRB CDR3s were moderately but significantly shorter in Type 1 diabetes patients.

Reverse transcribing all isolated RNA meant expressed TCRB transcripts were sequenced. Clones were read by immunoSEQ multiplex PCR, and TCRdb kept only the in-frame ones, dropping some. The table records around 250,000 clones, roughly 13% of them present only once. The V gene's germline CDR1 is SGDLS and CDR2 YYNGEE. The junction had 2 bases not matched to a gene; V was cut back by 0 bases and J by 1 base. The CDR3 has 16 residues. This clone has just a few counts. Its specificity is unknown. The sample has other DNA sequences that encode this CDR3 too. This sequence originates from a man aged 25 to 40 with type 1 diabetes. The source material was naive CD4+ T cells from blood. The genes are TRBV9 and TRBJ2-2; TRBD2 agrees at 8 bases. CDR3 amino acids: CASSVGSGGNTGELFF. The CDR3 DNA follows: TGTGCCAGCAGCGTAGGCAGCGGGGGGAACACCGGGGAGCTGTTTTTT. The variable domain in full, with the rest retrieved from reference TRBV9 and TRBJ2-2, is DSGVTQTPKHLITATGQRVTLRCSPRSGDLSVYWYQQSLDQGLQFLIQYYNGEERAKGNILERFSAQQFPDLHSELNLSSLELGDSALYFCASSVGSGGNTGELFFGEGSRLTVL.